This paragraph reports one T cell receptor beta chain. Study processing details: Estimates of nucleated cell counts were drawn from the amplification of reference gene primers. Repertoires were generated with immunoSEQ multiplex PCR, while TCRdb's copy carries only in-frame clones and drops some. V, J and clone size were drawn from that table, and D and trimming were deduced from the DNA. The sample has fewer than 250,000 clones; 88% are singletons. The data belong to a study of blood T cell repertoires in COVID-19. Study-wide background: Italy, Spain and the United States were the sources of the convalescent and acute COVID-19 samples.

The clonotype comes from a man aged 70-80 years with acute or convalescent COVID-19. Sequenced material: peripheral blood.

The CDR3 nucleotides read TGTGCCAGCAGCCAGGGGACACAATCCTACAATGAGCAGTTCTTC. Translation: CASSQGTQSYNEQFF. V is TRBV7-6 and J is TRBJ2-1; D may be TRBD1 (6 bases). The V end was cut by 5 bases, the J end by 1 base, with 12 bases between. CDR3 size: 15 residues. Germline lookup yields CDR1 SGHVS and CDR2 FNYEAQ.